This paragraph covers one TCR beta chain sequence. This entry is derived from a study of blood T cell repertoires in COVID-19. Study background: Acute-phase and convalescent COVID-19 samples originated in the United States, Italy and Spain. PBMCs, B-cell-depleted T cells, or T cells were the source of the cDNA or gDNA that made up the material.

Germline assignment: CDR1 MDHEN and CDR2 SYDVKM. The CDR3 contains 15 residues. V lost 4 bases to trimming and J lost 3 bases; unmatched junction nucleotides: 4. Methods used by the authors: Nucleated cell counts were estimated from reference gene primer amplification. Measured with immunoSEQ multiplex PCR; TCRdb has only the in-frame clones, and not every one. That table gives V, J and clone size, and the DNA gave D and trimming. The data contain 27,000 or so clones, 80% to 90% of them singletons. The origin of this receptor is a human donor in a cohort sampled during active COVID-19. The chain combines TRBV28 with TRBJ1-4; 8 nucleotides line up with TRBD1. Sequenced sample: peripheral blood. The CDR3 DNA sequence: TGTGCCAGCAGTTCCCCGACAGGGGCTAATGAAAAACTGTTTTTT. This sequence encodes CASSSPTGANEKLFF.